Listed below are T cell receptor beta chains from one sample, sequenced in a study of blood T cell repertoires in COVID-19. Sequenced by immunoSEQ multiplex PCR; TCRdb stores in-frame clones only, minus some. The sample lists a few hundred thousand clones, roughly 90% occurring once. Input material: peripheral blood. These receptors came from a man aged 30 to 39 with acute or convalescent COVID-19. The CDR3 runs from the conserved cysteine through the conserved F or W. Each record gives: J gene, D gene, clone size, CDR3 length, V gene, CDR3 DNA, CDR3 protein. A D gene is named only where the DNA matches it firmly. Size is stated for part of the rows, as once, few or many counts, or as a class when the clone is expanded.

J: TRBJ2-1; D: TRBD2; size: once; length: 15; V: TRBV27; DNA: TGTGCCAGCAGTCCCGGGACTAGCTCCTACAATGAGCAGTTCTTC; CDR3: CASSPGTSSYNEQFF
J: TRBJ1-2; D: TRBD1; size: NA; length: 15; V: TRBV6-5; DNA: TGTGCCAGCAGCCTGATGGGACAGCCTAACTATGGCTACACCTTC; CDR3: CASSLMGQPNYGYTF
J: TRBJ2-1; D: TRBD1; size: NA; length: 15; V: TRBV28; DNA: TGTGCCAGCACCAAAGGTGGGACAGCTGGACGTGAGCAGTTCTTC; CDR3: CASTKGGTAGREQFF
J: TRBJ2-3; D: TRBD1; size: NA; length: 19; V: TRBV5-4; DNA: TGTGCCAGCAGCACCGGACAGGGGAGGAGGCCTATAGGCACAGATACGCAGTATTTT; CDR3: CASSTGQGRRPIGTDTQYF
J: TRBJ2-3; D: NA; size: NA; length: 15; V: TRBV28; DNA: TGTGCCACCTCAATTGGCGGGACCGGGGCAGATACGCAGTATTTT; CDR3: CATSIGGTGADTQYF
J: TRBJ1-1; D: NA; size: NA; length: 14; V: TRBV5-1; DNA: TGCGCCAGCAGCTGGGGCGAACAGATTCAAGAAGCTTTCTTT; CDR3: CASSWGEQIQEAFF
J: TRBJ1-2; D: NA; size: NA; length: 13; V: TRBV14; DNA: TGTGCCAGCAGCCAAGGACTTTCGGGTGGCTACACCTTC; CDR3: CASSQGLSGGYTF
J: TRBJ2-7; D: NA; size: NA; length: 14; V: TRBV6-5; DNA: TGTGCCAGCAGTTACTTTGCAGGTACCTACGAGCAGTACTTC; CDR3: CASSYFAGTYEQYF
J: TRBJ2-1; D: NA; size: NA; length: 13; V: TRBV2; DNA: TGTGCCAGCAGTGAAGAAGGCAGACAGGAGCAGTTCTTC; CDR3: CASSEEGRQEQFF
J: TRBJ2-3; D: NA; size: few; length: 14; V: TRBV11-2; DNA: TGTGCCAGCAGCCCCGACAGCAGATCAGATACGCAGTATTTT; CDR3: CASSPDSRSDTQYF
J: TRBJ1-3; D: NA; size: NA; length: 14; V: TRBV19; DNA: TGTGCCAGTAGTGGCTCAAGCTCTGGAAACACCATATATTTT; CDR3: CASSGSSSGNTIYF
J: TRBJ2-7; D: NA; size: NA; length: 16; V: TRBV28; DNA: TGTGCCAGCAGTTGGCAGTACCTAGGAAGCTCCTACGAGCAGTACTTC; CDR3: CASSWQYLGSSYEQYF
J: TRBJ2-2; D: TRBD1; size: NA; length: 16; V: TRBV19; DNA: TGTGCCAGTAGTAGACAGGGGGCGTCCCGCGTCGGGGAGCTGTTTTTT; CDR3: CASSRQGASRVGELFF
J: TRBJ1-6; D: NA; size: NA; length: 15; V: TRBV3-1/TRBV3-2; DNA: TGTGCCAGCAGCTCCCCCTCAGGGATGGATTCACCCCTCCACTTT; CDR3: CASSSPSGMDSPLHF
J: TRBJ1-2; D: NA; size: NA; length: 14; V: TRBV4-1; DNA: TGCGCCAGCAGCCAGGTGGGGACAAACTATGGCTACACCTTC; CDR3: CASSQVGTNYGYTF
J: TRBJ2-5; D: TRBD2; size: NA; length: 15; V: TRBV5-1; DNA: TGCGCCAGCAGCGCCACGACTAGCGGCCAAGAGACCCAGTACTTC; CDR3: CASSATTSGQETQYF
J: TRBJ2-7; D: TRBD1; size: NA; length: 15; V: TRBV14; DNA: TGTGCCAGCAGCCTCGGACAGGGGCGAGGCTACGAGCAGTACTTC; CDR3: CASSLGQGRGYEQYF
J: TRBJ2-3; D: NA; size: NA; length: 15; V: TRBV4-2; DNA: TGTGCCAGCAGCCAAGATTCCCCTGCGGTCGGGGCGCAGTATTTT; CDR3: CASSQDSPAVGAQYF
J: TRBJ1-4; D: TRBD1; size: NA; length: 14; V: TRBV27; DNA: TGTGCCAGCAGCAGGGACAGGGCAAGGGAAAAACTGTTTTTT; CDR3: CASSRDRAREKLFF
J: TRBJ1-2; D: NA; size: few; length: 14; V: TRBV7-8; DNA: TGTGCCAGCAGCTTAAGCACAGGAAAGAGCGGCTACACCTTC; CDR3: CASSLSTGKSGYTF
J: TRBJ2-3; D: NA; size: NA; length: 16; V: TRBV11-2; DNA: TGTGCCAGCAGCAAACGGACCATGAGGGCCACAGATACGCAGTATTTT; CDR3: CASSKRTMRATDTQYF
J: TRBJ1-5; D: NA; size: NA; length: 12; V: TRBV30; DNA: TGTGCCTGGAACAGGGAGTATCAGCCCCAGCATTTT; CDR3: CAWNREYQPQHF
J: TRBJ1-4; D: TRBD1; size: NA; length: 14; V: TRBV20-1; DNA: TGCAGTGCTAGTCCCGGGACAGGGCATGAAAAACTGTTTTTT; CDR3: CSASPGTGHEKLFF
J: TRBJ2-2; D: TRBD1; size: NA; length: 17; V: TRBV5-1; DNA: TGCGCCAGCAGCTATACCGGGACAGGGTCAGGCACCGGGGAGCTGTTTTTT; CDR3: CASSYTGTGSGTGELFF
J: TRBJ2-1; D: NA; size: NA; length: 12; V: TRBV6-1; DNA: TGTGCCAGCAGTGAAACCTACGATGAGCAGTTCTTC; CDR3: CASSETYDEQFF
J: TRBJ1-2; D: NA; size: NA; length: 13; V: TRBV5-4; DNA: TGTGCCAGCAGCTTAGAGTCGGGCTATGGCTACACCTTC; CDR3: CASSLESGYGYTF
J: TRBJ1-4; D: NA; size: NA; length: 16; V: TRBV15; DNA: TGTGCCACCAGCAGAGATCCCGGGGCAACTAATGAAAAACTGTTTTTT; CDR3: CATSRDPGATNEKLFF